A selection of T cell receptor beta chains follows, all from one sample in a study of graft-versus-host responses after intestinal transplantation. No antigen is known for these receptors. Sequencing was performed with immunoSEQ multiplex PCR; in TCRdb, only in-frame clones are kept and a portion is missing. In the table there are 80,000 to 90,000 clones, about nine tenths of which are singletons. Sequenced material: unstimulated CD4+ T cells sorted from spleen or lymph node cells, taken before intestinal transplant. The origin of the receptors is a human donor who received an intestinal transplant. Each CDR3 is given with its conserved first and last residue. The D gene is left open where the match is weak. Only part of the rows carry a size: once, few, many, or a class if the clone is expanded.

-	-	TRBJ2-5	TRBV6-9	CASSSAAVQETQYF	TGTGCCAGCAGTTCCGCGGCGGTCCAAGAGACCCAGTACTTC
once	TRBD1	TRBJ1-2	TRBV2	CASRGDSPSGNYGYTF	TGTGCCAGCAGGGGGGACAGCCCCTCGGGAAACTATGGCTACACCTTC
-	-	TRBJ2-3	TRBV5-1	CASSQNTGSTDTQYF	TGCGCCAGCAGCCAAAATACGGGGAGCACAGATACGCAGTATTTT
few	-	TRBJ1-1	TRBV6-6	CASSYSGGPRYAFF	TGTGCCAGCAGTTACTCAGGGGGACCTCGGTATGCTTTCTTT
-	TRBD1	TRBJ2-7	TRBV6-1	CASRTTGGSYEQYF	TGTGCCAGCAGGACGACAGGGGGGTCCTACGAGCAGTACTTC
-	TRBD1	TRBJ2-2	TRBV2	CASSRDSLTTGELFF	TGTGCCAGCAGTCGGGACAGTTTAACGACCGGGGAGCTGTTTTTT
once	TRBD1	TRBJ1-6	TRBV25-1	CASRQGAGNSPLHF	TGTGCCAGCAGACAGGGGGCCGGTAATTCACCCCTCCACTTT
-	-	TRBJ2-1	TRBV19	CASSLDTLSYNEQFF	TGTGCCAGTAGTTTGGACACACTTTCCTACAATGAGCAGTTCTTC
once	TRBD1	TRBJ2-1	TRBV9	CASSVGDRGVNEQFF	TGTGCCAGCAGCGTAGGGGACAGGGGGGTCAATGAGCAGTTCTTC
few	TRBD1	TRBJ1-6	TRBV6-6	CASSYPRDRASPLHF	TGTGCCAGCAGTTACCCCCGGGACAGGGCTTCACCCCTCCACTTT
-	TRBD1	TRBJ1-4	TRBV7-6	CASSFQTPGQGNEKLFF	TGTGCCAGCAGCTTCCAAACCCCGGGACAGGGTAATGAAAAACTGTTTTTT
-	-	TRBJ2-3	TRBV6-1	CASSDGTDTQYF	TGTGCCAGCAGTGACGGCACAGATACGCAGTATTTT
-	-	TRBJ1-5	TRBV5-5	CASSFTGNSNQPQHF	TGTGCCAGCAGCTTTACAGGCAATAGCAATCAGCCCCAGCATTTT
-	-	TRBJ2-7	TRBV20-1	CSAKESYEQYF	TGCAGTGCTAAGGAGAGCTACGAGCAGTACTTC
once	-	TRBJ1-1	TRBV6-5	CASRDTENTEAFF	TGTGCCAGCAGGGATACAGAGAACACTGAAGCTTTCTTT
-	-	TRBJ1-1	TRBV19	CASSPGQAFF	TGTGCCAGTAGTCCTGGGCAAGCTTTCTTT
-	-	TRBJ1-6	TRBV5-1	CASKESEAISPLHF	TGCGCCAGCAAGGAATCCGAGGCGATTTCACCCCTCCACTTT
-	-	TRBJ1-1	TRBV14	CASSPRGLTEAFF	TGTGCCAGCAGCCCGAGAGGGCTCACTGAAGCTTTCTTT
-	-	TRBJ2-7	TRBV6-4	CASSDRDKYSYEQYF	TGTGCCAGCAGTGACCGGGACAAATACTCCTACGAGCAGTACTTC
-	TRBD2	TRBJ2-1	TRBV7-2	CASSPSGRDEQFF	TGTGCCAGCAGCCCAAGCGGGAGAGATGAGCAGTTCTTC
-	TRBD2	TRBJ2-3	TRBV6-5	CASGGEGYDTQYF	TGTGCCAGTGGGGGGGAGGGTTACGATACGCAGTATTTT
-	TRBD2	TRBJ2-1	TRBV18	CASSQTSGIRNEQFF	TGTGCCAGCTCACAAACTAGCGGGATAAGGAATGAGCAGTTCTTC
-	-	TRBJ2-7	TRBV5-1	CASSPEGIYYEQYF	TGCGCCAGCAGCCCGGAGGGAATCTACTACGAGCAGTACTTC
-	-	TRBJ2-7	TRBV19	CASSIDGQYYEQYF	TGTGCCAGTAGTATAGATGGACAGTACTACGAGCAGTACTTC
-	-	TRBJ2-3	TRBV10-3	CAISVIDLGGARSTDTQYF	TGTGCCATCAGTGTTATTGATCTAGGGGGGGCCCGAAGCACAGATACGCAGTATTTT
-	TRBD1	TRBJ1-3	TRBV6-5	CASSYATGPGNTIYF	TGTGCCAGCAGTTACGCGACAGGGCCTGGAAACACCATATATTTT
few	-	TRBJ2-4	TRBV25-1	CASSEFGVGGRNIQYF	TGTGCCAGCAGTGAATTCGGTGTCGGGGGTAGAAACATTCAGTACTTC
-	-	TRBJ2-5	TRBV11-2	CASSFRVDSQETQYF	TGTGCCAGCAGCTTTCGGGTGGATAGCCAAGAGACCCAGTACTTC
-	-	TRBJ1-2	TRBV20-1	CSARVGGYTF	TGCAGTGCTAGAGTCGGTGGCTACACCTTC
-	TRBD1	TRBJ1-5	TRBV6-5	CASSKGTASNQPQHF	TGTGCCAGCAGCAAAGGGACAGCTAGCAATCAGCCCCAGCATTTT